These 32 T cell receptor beta chains were sequenced from one sample in a study of cytomegalovirus exposure and HLA in healthy donors. The PCR had 60 Vbeta and 13 Jbeta primers. The repertoire was sequenced with immunoSEQ multiplex PCR; TCRdb's copy has only in-frame clones and lacks some. Of about 140,000 clones in the sample, less than 80% were seen once. Sequencing used PBMCs. These receptors came from a woman between 50 and 59 years old in good health and CMV-seropositive.

J is TRBJ1-2 and V is TRBV2; the D gene is possibly TRBD1 (6 bases). The CDR3 totals 16 residues. Per germline, CDR1 SNHLY and CDR2 FYNNEI. V was clipped by 7 bases and J by 2 bases, with 20 bases between them. Here the CDR3 DNA reads TGTGCCAGCACCACCGCCCCGCCGGACAGCAACTATGGCTACACCTTC. Amino acids: CASTTAPPDSNYGYTF. The whole variable domain, remainder taken from reference TRBV2 and TRBJ1-2, is EPEVTQTPSHQVTQMGQEVILRCVPISNHLYFYWYRQILGQKVEFLVSFYNNEISEKSEIFDDQFSVERPDGSNFTLKIRSTKLEDSAMYFCASTTAPPDSNYGYTFGSGTRLTVV.

This chain connects TRBV9 to TRBJ2-1; 8 bases fit TRBD1. Trimming took 3 bases from V and 8 from J; bases not matched to a gene: 13. Germline CDR1 SGDLS, CDR2 YYNGEE. The length of the CDR3 is 16 residues. The CDR3 DNA reads as TGTGCCAGCAGCGCCCGGGGTCTGGACAGGGTCCATGAGCAGTTCTTC. This gives the protein CASSARGLDRVHEQFF.

This sequence joins TRBV30 and TRBJ1-2; the D gene is possibly TRBD1 (5 bases). V lost 4 bases, J lost 7 bases, and 13 bases lay in between. This CDR3 is built from 12 residues. Germline-derived CDR1 and CDR2 are GTSNPN and SVGIG (reference sequence). CDR3 DNA: TGTGCCTGGAATATTGCAGGGTCTGGCTACACCTTC. It specifies CAWNIAGSGYTF.

A single count supports this clone. The chain has TRBV13 and TRBJ1-1; the D gene is possibly TRBD1 (6 bases). Germline V gives CDR1 PRHDT, CDR2 FYEKMQ (reference sequence). The CDR3 is 15 amino acids. Trimming stripped 5 bases from V and 4 bases from J, with 17 bases between. The CDR3 nucleotides read TGTGCCAGCAGCCAGGGGTGGGGCCCCAGCACTGAAGCTTTCTTT. Its protein is CASSQGWGPSTEAFF.

The CDR3 loop is CASRNPTGVYSPLHF. In DNA form, the CDR3 reads TGTGCCAGCAGGAACCCGACAGGGGTGTATTCACCCCTCCACTTT. The chain couples TRBV28 to TRBJ1-6; 8 nucleotides match TRBD1. The CDR3 totals 15 residues. The trim removed 6 bases at V and 8 bases at J, leaving 9 bases unmatched. The germline V gene encodes CDR1 MDHEN and CDR2 SYDVKM.

V gene TRBV5-4 combines with J gene TRBJ2-7; 9 bases agree with TRBD2. V shed 4 bases, J shed 2 bases, and the junction held 4 bases outside the gene matches. This CDR3 spans 14 amino acids. From germline, CDR1 is SGHNT and CDR2 YYREEE (reference sequence). The CDR3 region has the DNA TGTGCCAGCAGCAGGACTAGCGCAGCCTACGAGCAGTACTTC. Its protein is CASSRTSAAYEQYF.

The gene calls are TRBV11-1 and TRBJ2-1; D remains ambiguous. This CDR3 is 14 amino acids long. Germline CDR1 is SGHAT and CDR2 is FQDESV (reference sequence). V shed 1 base and J shed 4 bases, with 8 bases lying between them. The CDR3 loop is CASSLVNSYNEQFF. CDR3 in DNA: TGTGCCAGCAGCTTAGTGAACAGTTACAATGAGCAGTTCTTC.

This sequence joins TRBV19 and TRBJ2-7; maybe TRBD1 (6 bases). CDR1 LNHDA and CDR2 SQIVND come from the germline V gene (reference sequence). There are 15 residues in the CDR3. Trimming shortened V by 0 bases and J by 5 bases, and 14 bases separated the two germline ends. The CDR3 DNA is TGTGCCAGTAGTATAGAGGACAGATCTTTCGACGAGCAGTACTTC. Its translation is CASSIEDRSFDEQYF. Using reference TRBV19 and TRBJ2-7 for the parts outside the CDR3, the full variable domain is DGGITQSPKYLFRKEGQNVTLSCEQNLNHDAMYWYRQDPGQGLRLIYYSQIVNDFQKGDIAEGYSVSREKKESFPLTVTSAQKNPTAFYLCASSIEDRSFDEQYFGPGTRLTVT.

This clone was detected only once. The CDR3 reads CASSVVASGGAYNEQFF. The CDR3 DNA reads TGTGCCAGCAGCGTAGTCGCTAGCGGGGGCGCCTACAATGAGCAGTTCTTC. The V gene is TRBV9, the J gene TRBJ2-1, with 10 nucleotides matching TRBD2. CDR1 is SGDLS and CDR2 is YYNGEE in the germline V gene. CDR3 length: 17 amino acids. The junction had 5 bases not matched to a gene; V was cut back by 0 bases and J by 2 bases.

The chain couples TRBV4-3 to TRBJ1-1; D is unclear. V dropped 8 bases and J dropped 0 bases, with 13 bases sitting between them. Germline CDR1 and CDR2: LGHNA and YSLEER. The CDR3 loop spans 14 amino acids. CDR3 sequence (DNA): TGCGCCAGCCGGAGGGAGGGCGTGAACACTGAAGCTTTCTTT. Protein: CASRREGVNTEAFF.

This sequence joins TRBV7-8 and TRBJ2-1; 11 bases match TRBD1. J was trimmed by 4 bases and V by 5 bases; bases with no gene match: 7. CDR3 size: 16 residues. CDR1 and CDR2 (germline): SGHVS, FQNEAQ. This CDR3 reads CASSRTGGAGYNEQFF. As DNA, the CDR3 is TGTGCCAGCAGCAGGACAGGGGGCGCGGGTTACAATGAGCAGTTCTTC.

This clone was seen once. This chain uses TRBV5-1 with TRBJ2-7; the D is unclear. The V gene's germline CDR1 is SGHRS and CDR2 YFSETQ. The ends were cut back, 1 base at V and 3 bases at J, with 5 bases in the middle. There are 12 residues in the CDR3. DNA for the CDR3: TGCGCCAGCAGCTTGTTCAACTACGAGCAGTACTTC. Its protein product is CASSLFNYEQYF. Together with reference TRBV5-1 and TRBJ2-7, the CDR3 gives the full variable domain: KAGVTQTPRYLIKTRGQQVTLSCSPISGHRSVSWYQQTPGQGLQFLFEYFSETQRNKGNFPGRFSGRQFSNSRSEMNVSTLELGDSALYLCASSLFNYEQYFGPGTRLTVT.

The gene calls are TRBV11-3 and TRBJ1-1, with 8 bases aligning to TRBD1. V lost 4 bases to trimming and J lost 3 bases; unmatched junction nucleotides: 1. Germline V gives CDR1 SGHNT, CDR2 YENEEA. This CDR3 is built from 13 residues. The CDR3 DNA follows: TGTGCCAGCAGCTCGACAGGGGACACTGAAGCTTTCTTT. It is translated as CASSSTGDTEAFF. Filled out from reference TRBV11-3 and TRBJ1-1, the complete variable domain reads EAGVVQSPRYKIIEKKQPVAFWCNPISGHNTLYWYLQNLGQGPELLIRYENEEAVDDSQLPKDRFSAERLKGVDSTLKIQPAELGDSAVYLCASSSTGDTEAFFGQGTRLTVV.

A word on this clone: Other DNA sequences in the same sample also yield this CDR3. This chain connects TRBV2 to TRBJ2-5, with 8 positions matching TRBD2. Germline V CDR1 and CDR2: SNHLY, FYNNEI. V trimming: 0 bases; J trimming: 5 bases; junction bases outside the gene matches: 8. The CDR3 loop spans 16 amino acids. CDR3 in DNA: TGTGCCAGCAGTGAAGCAATCGGGACTAGATGGGAGACCCAGTACTTC. Translation gives CASSEAIGTRWETQYF.

The chain carries TRBV2 and TRBJ1-2; 9 bases align to TRBD1. The CDR3 sequence is 14 residues long. The trim removed 11 bases at V and 2 bases at J, leaving 9 bases unmatched. Per the germline V gene, CDR1 is SNHLY and CDR2 is FYNNEI. The CDR3 nucleotides read TGTGCCGGTACAGGGGGCGCCTTAAACTATGGCTACACCTTC. Its protein is CAGTGGALNYGYTF. Full variable domain (remainder filled in from reference TRBV2 and TRBJ1-2): EPEVTQTPSHQVTQMGQEVILRCVPISNHLYFYWYRQILGQKVEFLVSFYNNEISEKSEIFDDQFSVERPDGSNFTLKIRSTKLEDSAMYFCAGTGGALNYGYTFGSGTRLTVV.

In its sample, this clone was seen a few times. The chain combines TRBV7-9 with TRBJ2-7, with D perhaps matching TRBD1 (5 bases). CDR1 and CDR2 (germline): SEHNR, FQNEAQ (reference sequence). The CDR3 length is 14 residues. V was pared by 2 bases and J by 2 bases, with 10 bases between. The CDR3 reads CASSLTRETYEQYF. The CDR3 coding sequence is TGTGCCAGCAGCTTAACCAGGGAAACCTACGAGCAGTACTTC. The full variable domain, in which reference TRBV7-9 and TRBJ2-7 provide the parts outside the CDR3, is DTGVSQNPRHKITKRGQNVTFRCDPISEHNRLYWYRQTLGQGPEFLTYFQNEAQLEKSRLLSDRFSAERPKGSFSTLEIQRTEQGDSAMYLCASSLTRETYEQYFGPGTRLTVT.

The chain is built from TRBV9 and TRBJ2-3, with 13 bases that match TRBD2. The CDR3 is made up of 16 amino acids. With 4 bases clipped from V and 1 base from J, the junction kept 3 bases outside the gene matches. Germline-derived CDR1 and CDR2 are SGDLS and YYNGEE. The CDR3 here is CASSPGLAGGTDTQYF. CDR3 in DNA: TGTGCCAGCAGCCCAGGACTAGCGGGGGGCACAGATACGCAGTATTTT.

This chain connects TRBV7-2 to TRBJ1-3; maybe TRBD1 (5 bases). The CDR3 extends over 16 amino acids. Germline V gene lookup returns CDR1 SGHTA and CDR2 FQGNSA. With 0 bases removed from V and 0 bases from J, the gap between germline ends came to 9 bases. The CDR3 nucleotides read TGTGCCAGCAGCTTAGCTTGGGGGGTCTCTGGAAACACCATATATTTT. It translates to CASSLAWGVSGNTIYF.

This clone was seen only once. The chain carries TRBV10-3 and TRBJ1-2; a weak D match, TRBD1 (6 bases). V gave up 4 bases and J gave up 5 bases, with 11 bases separating them. Germline CDR1 ENHRY, CDR2 SYGVKD. The CDR3 covers 13 residues. The DNA for the CDR3 is TGTGCCATCAGTGGCGACAGGTTTTATGGCTACACCTTC. Translating gives CAISGDRFYGYTF.

This clone appeared once. V usage is TRBV2 and J usage is TRBJ2-7; tentative D call: TRBD2 (6 bases). The CDR3 covers 12 residues. CDR1 is SNHLY, CDR2 FYNNEI, per germline. Trimming took 1 base from V and 8 from J, leaving 9 bases between them. The CDR3, as DNA: TGTGCCAGCAGTGAAGGCGGGGCTAAGCAGTACTTC. Translated, it gives CASSEGGAKQYF. The variable domain in full, with the rest retrieved from reference TRBV2 and TRBJ2-7, is EPEVTQTPSHQVTQMGQEVILRCVPISNHLYFYWYRQILGQKVEFLVSFYNNEISEKSEIFDDQFSVERPDGSNFTLKIRSTKLEDSAMYFCASSEGGAKQYFGPGTRLTVT.

In its sample, this clone was seen a few times. The chain combines TRBV5-1 with TRBJ2-3; D is possibly TRBD2 (6 bases). CDR1 and CDR2 from the germline V gene are SGHRS and YFSETQ. The CDR3 covers 17 residues. Trimming stripped 1 base from V and 1 base from J, with 16 bases between. CDR3: CASSLSWRGVGTDTQYF. The CDR3 coding sequence is TGCGCCAGCAGCTTGTCTTGGAGGGGAGTGGGCACAGATACGCAGTATTTT.

The chain has TRBV7-9 and TRBJ2-5, with D possibly matching TRBD2 (6 bases). The CDR3 loop spans 12 amino acids. V was clipped by 11 bases and J by 5 bases, with 15 bases between them. Germline loops: CDR1 SEHNR, CDR2 FQNEAQ (reference sequence). The CDR3 DNA reads TGTGCCTCCGGGCGGGGAGACGAGACCCAGTACTTC. This encodes CASGRGDETQYF.

The chain couples TRBV10-3 to TRBJ2-5, with TRBD2 identical over 8 bases. This CDR3 comprises 14 residues. CDR1 is ENHRY and CDR2 is SYGVKD in the germline V gene. Trimming cost V 6 bases and J 5 bases; bases outside gene matches: 8. The CDR3 nucleotides are TGTGCCATCAGCCCGGGACTAGTCCGGGAGACCCAGTACTTC. It is translated as CAISPGLVRETQYF.

The chain joins TRBV6-6 to TRBJ1-2, with TRBD1 matching 7 bases. This CDR3 contains 15 residues. The ends lost 7 bases at V and 2 bases at J; junction bases unmatched: 10. Germline V CDR1 and CDR2: MNHNY, SVGAGI (reference sequence). The CDR3, as DNA: TGTGCCAGCACCCAGGTTGGGGGACAGAACTATGGCTACACCTTC. This translates into CASTQVGGQNYGYTF.

The gene calls are TRBV11-2 and TRBJ2-5, with a possible D match to TRBD2 (7 bases). This CDR3 comprises 15 residues. V lost 3 bases to trimming and J lost 1 base, with 12 bases between them. Germline V gene lookup returns CDR1 SGHAT and CDR2 FQNNGV. The CDR3 protein is CASSFRGAVQETQYF. In nucleotides, the CDR3 is TGTGCCAGCAGCTTCCGGGGGGCCGTCCAAGAGACCCAGTACTTC.

The chain is built from TRBV11-3 and TRBJ2-2; weak D call: TRBD1 (6 bases). The germline V and J ends were trimmed by 0 bases and 0 bases, with 14 bases remaining between them. CDR1 and CDR2 (germline): SGHNT, YENEEA. This CDR3 spans 18 amino acids. The CDR3 is CASSLEARGHPNTGELFF. The CDR3 DNA follows: TGTGCCAGCAGCTTAGAGGCTAGGGGACATCCGAACACCGGGGAGCTGTTTTTT.

The gene calls are TRBV19 and TRBJ1-2; D ambiguous. V lost 10 bases and J 6 bases, leaving 18 bases between the germline ends. CDR1 LNHDA and CDR2 SQIVND come from the germline V gene (reference sequence). This CDR3 is 13 amino acids long. The CDR3 loop reads CATLPGVRDGYTF. In nucleotides, the CDR3 is TGTGCCACCCTTCCCGGGGTGAGAGATGGCTACACCTTC.

This chain joins TRBV27 and TRBJ2-7; 10 bases map to TRBD1. Germline CDR1 is MNHEY and CDR2 is SMNVEV (reference sequence). V was pared by 6 bases and J by 1 base, with 6 bases of the junction left unmatched. This CDR3 contains 15 residues. CDR3 amino acids: CASRVDRGRSYEQYF. CDR3 sequence (DNA): TGTGCCAGCAGAGTCGACAGGGGGCGATCCTACGAGCAGTACTTC.

The chain is built from TRBV28 and TRBJ1-5; the match to TRBD1 covers 10 bases. CDR1 is MDHEN, CDR2 SYDVKM, per germline. Losses at the gene ends were 4 bases for V and 6 bases for J; bases not matched to a gene: 9. The CDR3 loop spans 16 amino acids. The chain's CDR3 is CASSSSGTGELQPQHF. As DNA, the CDR3 is TGTGCCAGCAGTTCGTCCGGGACAGGGGAGCTTCAGCCCCAGCATTTT. The complete variable domain, with remaining parts taken from reference TRBV28 and TRBJ1-5, reads DVKVTQSSRYLVKRTGEKVFLECVQDMDHENMFWYRQDPGLGLRLIYFSYDVKMKEKGDIPEGYSVSREKKERFSLILESASTNQTSMYLCASSSSGTGELQPQHFGDGTRLSIL.

Notes on this clone: At one boundary the junction diverges from the germline segment, which might be a read error. The CDR3 sequence: CASSPLKNRSSLNQPQHF. CDR3 nucleotide sequence: TGTGCTAGCAGCCCACTGAAGAACCGATCCTCCCTCAATCAGCCCCAGCATTTT. This chain joins TRBV7-7 and TRBJ1-5; D gene uncertain. Germline V CDR1 and CDR2: SSHAT, FNYEAQ (reference sequence). This CDR3 contains 18 residues.

This chain uses TRBV18 with TRBJ1-4, with 7 bases that match TRBD1. Looked up from germline, CDR1 is KGHSH and CDR2 is LQKENI. The CDR3 has 13 amino acids. V lost 6 bases to trimming and J lost 7 bases; unmatched junction nucleotides: 5. The CDR3 is CASSPTGLEKLFF. The CDR3 nucleotides read TGTGCCAGCTCTCCGACAGGGCTTGAAAAACTGTTTTTT.

The chain links TRBV11-2 to TRBJ1-2; 8 nucleotides agree with TRBD1. J was trimmed by 4 bases and V by 1 base; bases with no gene match: 5. The CDR3 is 15 residues long. Germline V gene data show CDR1 as SGHAT and CDR2 as FQNNGV. CDR3 residues: CASSLGTGIVYGYTF. Written as DNA, the CDR3 is TGTGCCAGCAGCTTAGGGACAGGGATTGTCTATGGCTACACCTTC.